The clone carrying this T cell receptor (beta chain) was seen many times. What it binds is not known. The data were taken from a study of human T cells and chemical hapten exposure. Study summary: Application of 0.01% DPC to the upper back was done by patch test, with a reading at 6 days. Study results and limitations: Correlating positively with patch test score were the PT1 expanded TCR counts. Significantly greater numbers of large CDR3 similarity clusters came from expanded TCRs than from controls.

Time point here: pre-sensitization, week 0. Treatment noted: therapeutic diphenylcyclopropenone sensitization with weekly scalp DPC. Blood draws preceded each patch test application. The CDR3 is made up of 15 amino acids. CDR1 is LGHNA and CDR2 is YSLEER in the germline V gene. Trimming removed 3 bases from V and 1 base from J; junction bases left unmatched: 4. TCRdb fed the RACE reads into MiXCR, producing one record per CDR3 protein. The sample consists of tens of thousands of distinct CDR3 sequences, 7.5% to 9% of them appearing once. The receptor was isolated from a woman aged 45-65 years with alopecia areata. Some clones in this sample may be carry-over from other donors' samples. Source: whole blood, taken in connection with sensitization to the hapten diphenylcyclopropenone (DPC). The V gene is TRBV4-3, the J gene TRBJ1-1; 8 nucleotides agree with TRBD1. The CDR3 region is CASSQAGTGNTEAFF. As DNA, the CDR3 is TGCGCCAGCAGCCAGGCCGGGACAGGGAACACTGAAGCTTTCTTT.